One T cell receptor (beta chain) is described in this entry. No cognate antigen has been identified for it. No per-base quality is available; no much larger clone lies one base away. This sample is drawn from a study of shared clonotypes between healthy human individuals (dated by TCRdb to 2020 to 2021). For the wider study: Three men and a couple of women, aged 18 to 49 years, made up the cohort. For each donor, CD4 naive and CD4 memory were each run on three plates, CD8 naive on two plates, and CD8 memory on one plate. The study deeply sequenced blood TCR repertoires of five healthy adults to estimate repertoire size and the extent of clonotype sharing between individuals. To increase sequencing depth and limit assay-specific biases, TCR repertoire library preparation and sequencing were carried out by different laboratories using diverse techniques. Leukapheresis yielded between about 0.8 and 9.5 billion PBMCs per donor. The research as a whole found: Incomplete sequencing was indicated by rarefaction of sorted-subset datasets, despite the large sequencing depth. The genetic and exposure-history diversity represented was limited by the small number of donors. Compared with non-shared clonotypes, the clonotypes found in all four sorted-subset donors had higher generation probabilities. Estimated clonotype richness was generally larger for naive than for memory subsets. Across four donors, 5% to 6% of naive CD4, over 3% of naive CD8, around 2.5% of memory CD4, and 0.3% to 0.45% of memory CD8 clonotypes were shared. Pairwise subsampling indicated that sequencing depth was expected to affect the degree of clonotype sharing among donors. Sampling was limited to blood, and TCR repertoires in tissue likely differ from TCR repertoires in blood.

Donors were healthy HIV-negative adults with no recently reported acute infections or vaccinations. All donors were Caucasian adults living in Nashville, Tennessee, USA. CD4+ T cells were enriched by magnetic negative selection, after which naive cells were positively selected on CD45RA and the negative fraction was taken as the memory subset. Blood was collected by leukapheresis, and PBMCs were isolated by Ficoll-Histopaque density gradient centrifugation and then cryopreserved in liquid nitrogen vapor phase. Analytical flow cytometry was used to check the purity and quantity of every magnetically sorted T cell population. Genomic DNA was isolated from every sorted fraction and measured by UV absorbance on a Nanodrop 2000c. Reading from cysteine to phenylalanine, the CDR3 counts 16 amino acids. Of the read, only the CDR3 DNA is kept; its 48 bases are in frame from base 1. CDR1 and CDR2, looked up from the germline V gene, are LGHNA and YNFKEQ. V is clipped by 2 bases and J by 0 bases, and the sequence between their germline boundaries is 14 bases long.

TCR CDR3 regions were amplified from genomic DNA by multiplex PCR using the deep immunoSEQ assay. Genomic DNA extracted from each cell subset was distributed evenly over all wells of several immunoSEQ 96-well plates, and each plate served as one replicate. For sorted subsets, each replicate PCR was loaded with roughly 200 ng genomic DNA, equivalent to 25,000 to 35,000 T cell genomes. Purified libraries were quantified with a Qubit 3.0 fluorometer, sized on a Bioanalyzer 2100, and re-quantified with the KAPA Library Quantification kit. A separate single-read 150-cycle Illumina NextSeq 550 flow cell was used to sequence each immunoSEQ 96-well plate. Concerning the study's data processing: Because only junctional sequences without quality scores were contained in the immunoSEQ output, filtering matching that applied to full-length reads could not be performed. To assign V/J genes and CDR3, sequences were annotated against IMGT germline references using PyIR, a Python wrapper for IgBLAST v1.9. Any read was removed if the V/J assignment was weak (E-value above 1e-6), the CDR3 was missing, or the read contained stop codons, out-of-frame junctions, or ambiguous translated residues. V3J clonotypes were defined by identical inferred V gene, J gene, and CDR3 amino acid sequence. The percentage overlap between two repertoires was calculated by dividing the number of shared unique clonotypes by the size of the smaller repertoire. Repertoire richness was assessed with RTK rarefaction, the Chao1 estimator, and Recon v2.1 estimates of unobserved clonotypes. Generation probabilities were computed with OLGA for all TCRbeta clonotypes obtained by the gDNA method from several donors. TCRdb limited this immuneACCESS table to in-frame rearrangements with V and J called. A share of clones is missing; checked studies link under half to unresolved V genes, and the rest is unexplained. The V and J calls and clone size come from that table; D and trimming were worked out from the DNA. For this sample there are 2 million to 2.5 million clones; 85% to 95% appear just once. The ten largest clones take up 0.37% of the sample.

The material sequenced was naive CD4+ T cells from PBMCs. The meaning of the sample's cell subset or site label: CD45RA+ positively selected. The chain joins TRBV4-2 to TRBJ2-7, with an unclear D gene assignment. This sequence was found in a man in his late teens or twenties in good health. Some clones in this sample may be carry-over from other donors' samples. The base sequence is TGTGCCAGCAGCCAACATACGGCTTCAAGCTCCTACGAGCAGTACTTC. Its protein product is CASSQHTASSSYEQYF.